These T cell receptor beta chains were read from a single sample in a study of cytomegalovirus exposure and HLA in healthy donors. The data were produced by immunoSEQ multiplex PCR, yet TCRdb's version contains in-frame clones alone and is incomplete. The table includes 200,000 to 300,000 clones, roughly 89% detected once. Sequencing input: PBMCs. All receptors come from a man younger than 35 in good health and CMV-seronegative. Both conserved end residues are part of each CDR3. Fields, in order: CDR3 protein, J gene, V gene.

CASSYSDRAGYGYTF TRBJ1-2 TRBV6-6
CASSPYDREVAFF TRBJ1-1 TRBV18
CASSPRDLGTGGYTF TRBJ1-2 TRBV5-1
CASSSAGDQETQYF TRBJ2-5 TRBV28
CATLRRGLAGTSSYNEQFF TRBJ2-1 TRBV2
CASSIGYNEQYF TRBJ2-7 TRBV19
CAISQGGSADTQYF TRBJ2-3 TRBV10-3
CASIRDSNTEAFF TRBJ1-1 TRBV2
CAGQGNPGELFF TRBJ2-2 TRBV28
CASSYYSRVDEQYF TRBJ2-7 TRBV6-6
CASSEGQGGGSYNSPLHF TRBJ1-6 TRBV6-1
CAWGQDRTGELFF TRBJ2-2 TRBV30
CSARVEGAHTF TRBJ1-2 TRBV20-1
CASSLTRGTNEKLFF TRBJ1-4 TRBV5-1
CASSETGGRQPQHF TRBJ1-5 TRBV18
CASIRLAGSSTGELFF TRBJ2-2 TRBV27
CASSLTGGSYEQYF TRBJ2-7 TRBV4-1
CASSQHRETLHGYTF TRBJ1-2 TRBV4-1
CASSQFEWRANTGELFF TRBJ2-2 TRBV4-2
CASTRLTSGANVLTF TRBJ2-6 TRBV27
CASSLIAPETQYF TRBJ2-5 TRBV28
CASRGLAGAGELFF TRBJ2-2 TRBV7-7
CASTERGEQYF TRBJ2-7 TRBV6-6
CASSIPGFGNQPQHF TRBJ1-5 TRBV19
CASRTSRETQYF TRBJ2-5 TRBV2